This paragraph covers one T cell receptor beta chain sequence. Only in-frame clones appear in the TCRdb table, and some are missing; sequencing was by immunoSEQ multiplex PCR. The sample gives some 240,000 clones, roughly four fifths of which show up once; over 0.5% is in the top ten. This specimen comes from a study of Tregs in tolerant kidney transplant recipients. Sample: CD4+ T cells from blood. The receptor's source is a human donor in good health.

The CDR3 DNA reads as TGTGCCAGCAGCCATACCCGGGGCACCTCCTTAGCTAACTATGGCTACACCTTC. Translating it yields CASSHTRGTSLANYGYTF. The V and J genes are TRBV11-2 and TRBJ1-2; D perhaps matches TRBD1 (5 bases). The V and J ends lost 5 bases and 0 bases respectively, with 22 bases between them. CDR3 size: 18 residues. Germline V gene data show CDR1 as SGHAT and CDR2 as FQNNGV.